The source of this T cell receptor (beta chain) is a study of naive and memory T cell subsets. A UMI-containing oligonucleotide was joined by 3' ligation to the TCR cDNA template. Reverse transcription used DNase-treated unsorted total RNA, aiming for about 1 to 1000 ng. The V end lost 5 bases, the J end lost 8 bases, and 21 bases lay between the germline ends. This CDR3 region has 15 residues. This clonotype appeared a single time. Its matching antigen is unknown. This sequence may be a read error, since a much larger clone differs from it by one base. Amplification of ligated cDNA took four PCR rounds with SP2 and nested alpha and beta constant primers. Blood and skin TCR RNA was reverse transcribed with alpha and beta constant primers. From the 5' RACE reads, TCRdb called clonotypes with MiXCR, one entry per CDR3 protein. The sample includes roughly 48,000 distinct CDR3 sequences, 4% to 5% of them seen just once.

Study-wide results and limits: TCR transcript changes with activation or differentiation may affect this RNA method.

The chain joins TRBV12-3 or TRBV12-4 to TRBJ1-2; no reliable D call. The receptor was isolated from a female donor in good health. CDR3 in amino acids: CASSLSQTSVEGYTF. The CDR3 nucleotides are TGTGCCAGCAGTCTTAGTCAGACTTCGGTGGAGGGCTACACCTTC.